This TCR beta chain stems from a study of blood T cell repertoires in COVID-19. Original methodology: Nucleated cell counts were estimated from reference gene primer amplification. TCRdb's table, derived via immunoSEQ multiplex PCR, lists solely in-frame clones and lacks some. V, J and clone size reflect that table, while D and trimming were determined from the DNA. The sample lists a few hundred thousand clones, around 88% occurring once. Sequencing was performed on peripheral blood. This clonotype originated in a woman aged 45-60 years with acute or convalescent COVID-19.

The CDR3 reads CASSVGQGLEPQHF. The CDR3 region has the DNA TGTGCCAGCAGCGTGGGACAGGGGTTAGAGCCCCAGCATTTT. V usage is TRBV9 and J usage is TRBJ1-5; 10 bases are a match to TRBD1. The CDR3 is 14 amino acids. Germline V gene sequence: CDR1 SGDLS, CDR2 YYNGEE. The trim removed 2 bases at V and 8 bases at J, leaving 4 bases unmatched.